Sequencing of this T cell receptor beta chain was carried out in a study of response to subunit inactivated influenza vaccine. TCRdb fed the RT-PCR reads into MiXCR, producing one record per CDR3 protein. In the table there are about 570,000 distinct CDR3 sequences, roughly 10% of which are singletons. The CDR3 is 18 amino acids. This same sample was also part of a study on T cells expressing NK-cell markers. From that report: A 5'RACE template switching approach incorporating UMIs was used to make TCR beta cDNA.

The V gene is TRBV21-1, the J gene TRBJ2-1; the table's D gene call, TRBD1, was not cross checked with the DNA. TRBV21-1 is a pseudogene segment. Material: PBMCs from blood, obtained on the day of vaccination. This TCR came from a man aged 45 to 65 who received an inactivated influenza vaccine. The CDR3 region is CASSKEREGALSYNEQFF. The CDR3 DNA is TGTGCCAGCAGCAAAGAAAGGGAGGGGGCCCTCTCCTACAATGAGCAGTTCTTC.